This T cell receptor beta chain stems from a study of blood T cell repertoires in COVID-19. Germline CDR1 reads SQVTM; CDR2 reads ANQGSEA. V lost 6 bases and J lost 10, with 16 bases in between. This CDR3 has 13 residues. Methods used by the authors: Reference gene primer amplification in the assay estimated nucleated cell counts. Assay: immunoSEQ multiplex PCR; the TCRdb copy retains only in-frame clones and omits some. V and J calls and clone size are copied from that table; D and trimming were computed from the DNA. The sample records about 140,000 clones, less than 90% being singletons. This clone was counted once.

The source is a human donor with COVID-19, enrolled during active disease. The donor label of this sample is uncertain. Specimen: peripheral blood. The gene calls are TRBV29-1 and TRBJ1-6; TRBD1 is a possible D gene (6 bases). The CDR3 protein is CSVGTRSGSPLHF. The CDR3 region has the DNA TGCAGCGTCGGGACAAGATCTGGGTCACCCCTCCACTTT.